This T cell receptor beta chain appears in the sequencing data of a study of T cells in Graves' hyperthyroidism and ophthalmopathy. Researchers took RNA transcripts and amplified the TCR beta CDR3 regions from them. The study used the HTBI primer set for a first-round RT-PCR of the TCR CDR3. MiXCR, applied by TCRdb to the multiplex PCR reads, yields one record per CDR3 protein. The table lists under 350,000 distinct CDR3 sequences, approximately 17% of them singletons. V dropped 7 bases and J dropped 14; count of bases not matched to a gene: 11. CDR1 and CDR2 from the germline V gene are DFQATT and SNEGSKA (reference sequence). The CDR3 consists of 12 residues. There are many counts of this clonotype. Patients affected by ophthalmopathy presented a Clinical Activity Score of at least 3, a NOSPECS grade of at least 4, and disease duration below 3 months. Patients were excluded for uncontrolled infection, other autoimmune disease, pregnancy or lactation. Using more than 8 ml of fresh peripheral blood, PBMCs were prepared.

The sequence derives from a woman aged 60-70 years with Graves' ophthalmopathy. V gene TRBV20-1 combines with J gene TRBJ2-1; 10 bases are a match to TRBD2. The sample consisted of blood. This CDR3 reads CSGRSGRALEFF. In DNA form, the CDR3 reads TGCAGTGGGCGAAGCGGGAGGGCCCTCGAGTTCTTC.